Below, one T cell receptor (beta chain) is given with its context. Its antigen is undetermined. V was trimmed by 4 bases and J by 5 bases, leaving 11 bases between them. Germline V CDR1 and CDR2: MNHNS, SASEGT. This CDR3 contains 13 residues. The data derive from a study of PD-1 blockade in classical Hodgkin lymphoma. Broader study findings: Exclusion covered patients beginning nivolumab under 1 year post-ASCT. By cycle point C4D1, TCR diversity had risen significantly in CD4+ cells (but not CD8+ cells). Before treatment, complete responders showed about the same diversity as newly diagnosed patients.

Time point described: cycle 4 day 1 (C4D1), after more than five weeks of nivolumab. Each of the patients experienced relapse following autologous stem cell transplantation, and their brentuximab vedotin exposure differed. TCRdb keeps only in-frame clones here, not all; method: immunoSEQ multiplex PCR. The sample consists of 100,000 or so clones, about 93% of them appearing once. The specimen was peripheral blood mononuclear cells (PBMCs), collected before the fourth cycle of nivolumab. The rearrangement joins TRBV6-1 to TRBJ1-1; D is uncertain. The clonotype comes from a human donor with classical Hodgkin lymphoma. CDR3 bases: TGTGCCAGCAGTGTTGTCTCGTCAACTGAAGCTTTCTTT. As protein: CASSVVSSTEAFF.